Included here is one TCR beta chain sequence, with context. The germline CDR1 and CDR2 sequences are SGDLS and YYNGEE. This CDR3 spans 22 amino acids. The ends lost 2 bases at V and 1 base at J; junction bases unmatched: 22. The data originate from a study of human T cells and chemical hapten exposure. Sample time point: patch test 2, 6 weeks after DPC sensitization. Treatment meaning: therapeutic diphenylcyclopropenone sensitization with weekly scalp DPC. TCRdb re-derived calls from the RACE reads in MiXCR, one entry per CDR3 protein. The data hold over 85,000 distinct CDR3 sequences, with about a tenth observed a single time.

The origin of this receptor is a woman aged 35 to 49 with alopecia areata. Some clones in this sample may be carry-over from other donors' samples. The chain is built from TRBV9 and TRBJ2-3; TRBD2 agrees at 10 bases. The sequencing here drew on whole blood, taken in connection with sensitization to the hapten diphenylcyclopropenone (DPC). The CDR3 DNA follows: TGTGCCAGCAGCGTCGGTACAGTCCGGGCTAGCGGGAGCAAAAGAGGCACAGATACGCAGTATTTT. Translating gives CASSVGTVRASGSKRGTDTQYF.